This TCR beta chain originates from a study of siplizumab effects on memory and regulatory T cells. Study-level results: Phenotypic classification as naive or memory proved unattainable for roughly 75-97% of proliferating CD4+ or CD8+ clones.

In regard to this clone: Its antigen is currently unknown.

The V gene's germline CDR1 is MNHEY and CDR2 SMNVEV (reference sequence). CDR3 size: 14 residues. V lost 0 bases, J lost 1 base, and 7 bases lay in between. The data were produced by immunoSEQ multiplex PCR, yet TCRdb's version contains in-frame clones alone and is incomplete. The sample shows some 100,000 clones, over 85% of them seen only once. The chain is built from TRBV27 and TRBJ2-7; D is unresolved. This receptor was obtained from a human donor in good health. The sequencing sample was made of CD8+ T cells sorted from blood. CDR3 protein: CASSLSVGSYEQYF. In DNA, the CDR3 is TGTGCCAGCAGTTTATCGGTCGGATCCTACGAGCAGTACTTC.